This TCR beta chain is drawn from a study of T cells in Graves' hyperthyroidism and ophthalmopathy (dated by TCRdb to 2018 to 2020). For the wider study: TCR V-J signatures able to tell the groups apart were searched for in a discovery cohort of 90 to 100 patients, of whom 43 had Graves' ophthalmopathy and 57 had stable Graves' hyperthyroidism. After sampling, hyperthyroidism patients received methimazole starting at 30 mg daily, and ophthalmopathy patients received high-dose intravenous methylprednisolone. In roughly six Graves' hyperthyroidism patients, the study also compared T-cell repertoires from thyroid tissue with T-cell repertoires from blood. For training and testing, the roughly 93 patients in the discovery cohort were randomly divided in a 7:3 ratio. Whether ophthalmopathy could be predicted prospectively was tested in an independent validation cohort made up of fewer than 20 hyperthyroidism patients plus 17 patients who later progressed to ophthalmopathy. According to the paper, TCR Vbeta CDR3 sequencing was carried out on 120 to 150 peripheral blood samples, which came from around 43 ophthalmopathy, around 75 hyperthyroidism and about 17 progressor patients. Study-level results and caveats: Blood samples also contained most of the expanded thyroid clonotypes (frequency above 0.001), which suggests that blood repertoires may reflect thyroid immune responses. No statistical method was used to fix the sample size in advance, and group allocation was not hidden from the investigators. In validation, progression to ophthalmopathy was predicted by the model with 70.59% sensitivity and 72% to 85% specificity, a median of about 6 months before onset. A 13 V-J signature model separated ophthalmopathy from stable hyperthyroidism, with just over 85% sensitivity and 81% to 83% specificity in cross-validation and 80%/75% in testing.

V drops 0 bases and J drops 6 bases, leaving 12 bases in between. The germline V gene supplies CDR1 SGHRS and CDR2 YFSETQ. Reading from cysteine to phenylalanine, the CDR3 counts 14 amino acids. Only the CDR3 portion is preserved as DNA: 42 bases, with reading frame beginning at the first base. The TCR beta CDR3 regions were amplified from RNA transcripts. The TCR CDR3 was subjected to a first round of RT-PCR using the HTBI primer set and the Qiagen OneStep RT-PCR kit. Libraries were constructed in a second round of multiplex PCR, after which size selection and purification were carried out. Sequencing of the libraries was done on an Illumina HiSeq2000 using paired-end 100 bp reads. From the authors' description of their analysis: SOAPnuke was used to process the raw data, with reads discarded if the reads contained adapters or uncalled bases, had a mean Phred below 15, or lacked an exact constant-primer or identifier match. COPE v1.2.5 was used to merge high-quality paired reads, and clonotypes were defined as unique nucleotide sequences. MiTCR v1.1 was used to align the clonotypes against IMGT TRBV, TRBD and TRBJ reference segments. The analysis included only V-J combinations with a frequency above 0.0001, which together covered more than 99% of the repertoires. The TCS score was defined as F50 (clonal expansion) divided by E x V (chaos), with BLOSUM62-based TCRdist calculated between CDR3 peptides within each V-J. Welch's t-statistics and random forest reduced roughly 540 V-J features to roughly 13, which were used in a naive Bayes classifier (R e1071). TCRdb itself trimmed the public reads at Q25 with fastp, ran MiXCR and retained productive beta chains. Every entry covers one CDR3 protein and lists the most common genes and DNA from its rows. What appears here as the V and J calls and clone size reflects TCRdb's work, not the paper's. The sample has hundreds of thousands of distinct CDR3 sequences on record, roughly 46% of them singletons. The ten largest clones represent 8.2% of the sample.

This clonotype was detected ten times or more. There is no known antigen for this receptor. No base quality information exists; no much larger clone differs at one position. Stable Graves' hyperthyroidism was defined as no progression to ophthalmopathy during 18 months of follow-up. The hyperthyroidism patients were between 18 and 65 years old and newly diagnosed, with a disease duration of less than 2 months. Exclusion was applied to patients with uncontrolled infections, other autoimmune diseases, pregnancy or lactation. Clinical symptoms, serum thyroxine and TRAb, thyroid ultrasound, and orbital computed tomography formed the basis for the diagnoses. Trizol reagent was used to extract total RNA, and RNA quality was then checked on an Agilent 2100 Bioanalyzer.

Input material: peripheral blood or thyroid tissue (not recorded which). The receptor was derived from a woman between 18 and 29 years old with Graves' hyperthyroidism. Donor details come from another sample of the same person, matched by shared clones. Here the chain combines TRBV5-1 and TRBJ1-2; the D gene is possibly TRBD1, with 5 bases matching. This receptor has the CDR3 CASSLGGRANGYTF. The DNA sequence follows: TGCGCCAGCAGCTTGGGCGGCAGGGCAAATGGCTACACCTTC.